Below, 26 T cell receptor beta chains from the same sample are listed, as sequenced in a study of cytomegalovirus exposure and HLA in healthy donors. Vbeta (60) and Jbeta (13) primers were used in the PCR. Sequenced by immunoSEQ multiplex PCR; TCRdb stores in-frame clones only, minus some. The table lists 150,000 to 200,000 clones, 80% to 85% of them singletons. Material for sequencing was PBMCs. These receptor sequences come from a woman in her forties or fifties in good health and CMV-seropositive.

This sequence joins TRBV7-9 and TRBJ2-3, with TRBD2 as a possible D gene (5 bases). The germline V gene encodes CDR1 SEHNR and CDR2 FQNEAQ (reference sequence). This CDR3 spans 13 amino acids. Trimming stripped 2 bases from V and 3 bases from J, with 6 bases between. In DNA, the CDR3 is TGTGCCAGCAGCTTATCGGGAACAGATACGCAGTATTTT. Protein: CASSLSGTDTQYF.

The CDR3 here is CASSVTGTADEQYF. CDR3 sequence (DNA): TGTGCCAGTAGTGTGACCGGGACAGCCGACGAGCAGTACTTC. The chain joins TRBV19 to TRBJ2-7, with 7 bases aligning to TRBD1. V lost 5 bases to trimming and J lost 5 bases; unmatched junction nucleotides: 9. The CDR3 length is 14 residues. Germline CDR1 and CDR2: LNHDA and SQIVND (reference sequence).

This clone was detected once. The genes are TRBV11-2 and TRBJ1-2, with D unclear. V was cut by 0 bases and J by 8 bases, with 10 bases left in between. The germline V gene encodes CDR1 SGHAT and CDR2 FQNNGV. The CDR3 consists of 13 residues. The CDR3, as DNA: TGTGCCAGCAGCTTAGATCGGGGTGGGGGCTACACCTTC. Protein: CASSLDRGGGYTF.

The chain has TRBV29-1 and TRBJ2-5; 8 bases are a match to TRBD1. The CDR3 totals 12 residues. Trimming took 7 bases from V and 4 from J; bases not matched to a gene: 5. The V gene's germline CDR1 is SQVTM and CDR2 ANQGSEA. CDR3 in DNA: TGCAGCGGCTACAGGGGGGCAGAGACCCAGTACTTC. It yields the protein CSGYRGAETQYF.

Concerning this clone: Germline is not matched at one junction end, which may reflect a read error. The V and J genes are TRBV2 and TRBJ2-4; weak D call: TRBD1 (5 bases). Germline CDR1 is SNHLY and CDR2 is FYNNEI. The CDR3 totals 15 residues. The chain's CDR3 is CASSGRQLAKNSQYF. In nucleotides, the CDR3 is TGTGCCAGCAGTGGGAGACAGTTAGCCAAAAACAGTCAGTACTTC.

V usage is TRBV5-8 and J usage is TRBJ2-7; 7 bases match TRBD1. This CDR3 region has 14 residues. After removal of 4 bases from V and 2 bases from J, the junction contained 6 bases not matched to a gene. Germline lookup yields CDR1 SGHTS and CDR2 YDEGEE. In DNA, the CDR3 is TGTGCCAGCAGCCACCGGGACAGACCCTACGAGCAGTACTTC. Translating gives CASSHRDRPYEQYF.

This clone came up a few times. J is TRBJ2-1 and V is TRBV29-1; a possible D gene is TRBD2 (7 bases). The V and J ends lost 5 bases and 3 bases respectively, with 17 bases between them. Per the germline V gene, CDR1 is SQVTM and CDR2 is ANQGSEA. CDR3 size: 15 residues. This CDR3 is CSVPRGANLYNEQFF. The CDR3 DNA follows: TGCAGCGTTCCTCGGGGGGCTAACCTCTACAATGAGCAGTTCTTC.

In its sample, this clone was seen a few times. The chain links TRBV7-2 to TRBJ1-2, with TRBD1 as a possible D gene (5 bases). Germline V gives CDR1 SGHTA, CDR2 FQGNSA. The V end was cut by 2 bases, the J end by 6 bases, with 16 bases between. The CDR3 loop spans 15 amino acids. CDR3 sequence (DNA): TGTGCCAGCAGCTTAACACTAACCGGGGGGGATGGCTACACCTTC. Its translation is CASSLTLTGGDGYTF.

This chain connects TRBV7-9 to TRBJ2-3; 9 bases fit TRBD2. The V gene's germline CDR1 is SEHNR and CDR2 FQNEAQ (reference sequence). V lost 2 bases to trimming and J lost 2 bases; unmatched junction nucleotides: 8. The CDR3 consists of 17 residues. CDR3 DNA: TGTGCCAGCAGCTTAATTGCTAGCGGGATAAACACAGATACGCAGTATTTT. Its protein product is CASSLIASGINTDTQYF. Together with reference TRBV7-9 and TRBJ2-3, the CDR3 gives the full variable domain: DTGVSQNPRHKITKRGQNVTFRCDPISEHNRLYWYRQTLGQGPEFLTYFQNEAQLEKSRLLSDRFSAERPKGSFSTLEIQRTEQGDSAMYLCASSLIASGINTDTQYFGPGTRLTVL.

Worth noting for this clone: The DNA is left out, because the CDR3 cannot be placed on it with certainty; the CDR3 is given as TCRdb lists it. The chain combines TRBV21-1 with TRBJ2-1; whether TRBD2, the table's D call, matches the DNA was not checked. TRBV21-1 is reported as a pseudogene. The CDR3 numbers 16 amino acids, ends counted. This CDR3 is CASSKVAGGSYNEQFF.

This clone was seen a handful of times. The chain uses TRBV7-2 and TRBJ2-2, with TRBD1 as a possible D gene (5 bases). CDR3 length: 12 residues. Trimming shortened V by 7 bases and J by 7 bases, and 10 bases separated the two germline ends. Germline assignment: CDR1 SGHTA and CDR2 FQGNSA. CDR3 sequence (DNA): TGTGCCAGCACACCAGGGATCGGGGAGCTGTTTTTT. It encodes CASTPGIGELFF.

The chain carries TRBV18 and TRBJ2-3, with D perhaps TRBD1 (5 bases). This CDR3 contains 14 residues. V shed 0 bases and J shed 5 bases, with 9 bases lying between them. Germline lookup yields CDR1 KGHSH and CDR2 LQKENI. The CDR3 nucleotides read TGTGCCAGCTCACCACCCCAAGGGGTAGATACGCAGTATTTT. Translating gives CASSPPQGVDTQYF.

The chain combines TRBV19 with TRBJ2-5, with D perhaps TRBD1 (7 bases). The CDR3 consists of 15 residues. CDR1 is LNHDA, CDR2 SQIVND, per germline (reference sequence). V was pared by 3 bases and J by 4 bases, with 15 bases between. The CDR3 region has the DNA TGTGCCAGTAGTATTGGCGGGACAGAAGGAGAGACCCAGTACTTC. Protein product: CASSIGGTEGETQYF.

This chain connects TRBV7-6 to TRBJ2-2, with TRBD2 matching over 9 bases. The germline gives CDR1 SGHVS, CDR2 FNYEAQ. The CDR3 is 16 amino acids. Trimming at V came to 5 bases and at J to 5 bases, leaving 9 bases not matched to a gene. As DNA, the CDR3 is TGTGCCAGCAGCCCCGCGGGGGGGCGACGGACCGGGGAGCTGTTTTTT. Protein product: CASSPAGGRRTGELFF.

The V and J genes are TRBV28 and TRBJ1-2; TRBD1 might be the D (5 bases). Germline V CDR1 and CDR2: MDHEN, SYDVKM. The CDR3 is 14 residues long. The V and J ends lost 6 bases and 2 bases respectively, with 13 bases between them. CDR3 residues: CASSLPGLNYGYTF. CDR3 nucleotide sequence: TGTGCCAGCAGCCTCCCGGGACTGAACTATGGCTACACCTTC.

The rearrangement uses TRBV6-6 and TRBJ2-3; 7 bases match TRBD2. Germline values: CDR1 MNHNY, CDR2 SVGAGI (reference sequence). J lost 5 bases, V lost 7 bases, and 9 bases had no gene match. This CDR3 contains 14 residues. The CDR3 protein is CASTVGGNGDTQYF. In DNA form, the CDR3 reads TGTGCCAGCACGGTGGGGGGGAACGGAGATACGCAGTATTTT.

The chain joins TRBV4-1 to TRBJ1-6; no firm D call. The CDR3 has 13 amino acids. From germline, CDR1 is MGHRA and CDR2 YSYEKL. V was trimmed by 0 bases and J by 14 bases, leaving 11 bases between them. Written as DNA, the CDR3 is TGCGCCAGCAGCCAAGATCCGTGGCCGACCCTCCACTTT. Protein product: CASSQDPWPTLHF.

This sequence joins TRBV19 and TRBJ1-2; 8 positions match TRBD1. After removal of 5 bases from V and 6 bases from J, the junction contained 5 bases not matched to a gene. Germline V lookup: CDR1 LNHDA, CDR2 SQIVND (reference sequence). The CDR3 covers 13 residues. Here the CDR3 reads CASSPGQGNGYTF. CDR3 DNA sequence: TGTGCCAGTAGTCCCGGACAGGGAAATGGCTACACCTTC.

The chain has TRBV6-5 and TRBJ1-1, with 9 bases identical to TRBD1. Germline V gene lookup returns CDR1 MNHEY and CDR2 SVGAGI. The CDR3 spans 16 residues. The trim removed 2 bases at V and 5 bases at J, leaving 9 bases unmatched. The CDR3 region has the DNA TGTGCCAGCAGTTACGCTCAACAGGGGGCGAGAACTGAAGCTTTCTTT. Residues: CASSYAQQGARTEAFF.

This clone was counted a few times. V and J are TRBV11-1 and TRBJ2-5; 8 bases align to TRBD1. The germline CDR1 and CDR2 sequences are SGHAT and FQDESV (reference sequence). The CDR3 totals 15 residues. V was pared by 5 bases and J by 2 bases, with 7 bases of the junction left unmatched. CDR3 DNA: TGTGCCAGCAGCACTCCGACAGGGGAGCAAGAGACCCAGTACTTC. This encodes CASSTPTGEQETQYF.

This rearrangement joins TRBV19 to TRBJ2-1; TRBD1 is a possible D gene (6 bases). The germline CDR1 and CDR2 sequences are LNHDA and SQIVND (reference sequence). With 1 base removed from V and 8 bases from J, the gap between germline ends came to 15 bases. The CDR3 has 15 residues. The CDR3 region is CASSIGLQGNDEQFF. The CDR3, as DNA: TGTGCCAGTAGTATAGGCCTACAGGGTAACGATGAGCAGTTCTTC.

This chain connects TRBV19 to TRBJ2-3; TRBD2 aligns across 14 bases. Looked up from germline, CDR1 is LNHDA and CDR2 is SQIVND (reference sequence). V was clipped by 5 bases and J by 4 bases; unmatched bases: 14. This CDR3 comprises 19 residues. CDR3 residues: CASSPLPGLAGGAADTQYF. CDR3 in DNA: TGTGCCAGTAGTCCCCTTCCAGGACTAGCGGGGGGCGCCGCAGATACGCAGTATTTT. Full variable domain (outside the CDR3, taken from reference TRBV19 and TRBJ2-3): DGGITQSPKYLFRKEGQNVTLSCEQNLNHDAMYWYRQDPGQGLRLIYYSQIVNDFQKGDIAEGYSVSREKKESFPLTVTSAQKNPTAFYLCASSPLPGLAGGAADTQYFGPGTRLTVL.

The V gene is TRBV30, the J gene TRBJ2-3; TRBD1 matches 10 bases. The V gene end was trimmed by 0 bases and the J gene end by 4 bases; junction bases not matched to a gene: 4. CDR1 GTSNPN and CDR2 SVGIG come from the germline V gene (reference sequence). This CDR3 contains 15 residues. The CDR3 is CAWSVGQGVADTQYF. CDR3 nucleotides: TGTGCCTGGAGTGTAGGACAGGGGGTTGCAGATACGCAGTATTTT.

The rearrangement uses TRBV5-1 and TRBJ1-4; 7 bases line up with TRBD1. Losses at the gene ends were 6 bases for V and 5 bases for J; bases not matched to a gene: 10. The length of the CDR3 is 15 residues. In germline, CDR1 is SGHRS, CDR2 YFSETQ. CDR3 loop: CASTPWGQINEKLFF. For the CDR3, the DNA is TGCGCCAGCACCCCATGGGGACAGATAAATGAAAAACTGTTTTTT.

The rearrangement uses TRBV6-1 and TRBJ2-7; 10 bases match TRBD2. This CDR3 has 17 residues. With 2 bases clipped from V and 1 base from J, the junction kept 8 bases outside the gene matches. Looked up from germline, CDR1 is MNHNS and CDR2 is SASEGT. CDR3 DNA: TGTGCCAGCAGTGAACAGCCAACTAGCGGGATTTCCTACGAGCAGTACTTC. Its translation is CASSEQPTSGISYEQYF.

The rearrangement links TRBV28 to TRBJ1-1, with 7 bases aligning to TRBD1. The CDR3 has 14 amino acids. The junction had 12 bases not matched to a gene; V was cut back by 7 bases and J by 7 bases. Germline CDR1 is MDHEN and CDR2 is SYDVKM. The CDR3 DNA reads as TGTGCCAGCATCATGAAGGGGGCGACTTTTGAAGCTTTCTTT. This codes for CASIMKGATFEAFF.